The source of this TCR beta chain is a study of tumor-infiltrating lymphocytes in primary liver carcinoma. Study background: Male and female patients aged 30 to 69 years made up the cohort. Regardless of tissue type, samples showed similar yields of roughly 3.5 to 8 million productive TCRbeta reads. General study points: Tumors reached a significantly greater top-250-clone fraction than blood did (p = 0.039).

Germline CDR1 reads GTSNPN; CDR2 reads SVGIG (reference sequence). This CDR3 has 13 amino acids. The researchers produced TCR beta cDNA from around 0.5 ug total RNA with a constant-region primer. ARM-PCR was slightly modified, and three nested multiplex PCR rounds with it gave rise to the TCR beta libraries. The first two PCR rounds used TRBV1-TRBV30 forward primers with a C-beta reverse primer, roughly 10 cycles each. TCRdb fed the multiplex PCR reads into MiXCR, producing one record per CDR3 protein. Here the sample spans fewer than 350,000 distinct CDR3 sequences, 65% being singletons. Unsorted whole blood yielded the blood RNA, and germline DNA was also extracted. Regarding this clonotype: Its antigen remains unidentified. This may be a read error, as it is one base from a much larger clone.

V and J are TRBV30 and TRBJ1-5; D is uncertain. The clonotype was recovered from a man aged 35 to 55 with primary liver carcinoma and hepatitis B virus infection. Sequenced sample: peripheral blood. The CDR3 reads CVWSVNSNQPQHF. The DNA of the CDR3 is TGTGTCTGGAGTGTGAACAGCAATCAGCCCCAGCATTTT.